In its sample, the clone carrying this T cell receptor (beta chain) was seen a few times. Its antigen remains unidentified. Repertoires were generated with immunoSEQ multiplex PCR, while TCRdb's copy carries only in-frame clones and drops some. The sample shows 35,000 to 45,000 clones, roughly four fifths of them seen only once. This sample is part of a study of a mutant IDH1 vaccine in newly diagnosed glioma. Trimming cost V 1 base and J 8 bases, with 14 bases left between them. CDR3 length: 15 amino acids. CDR1 and CDR2 (germline): MNHNS, SASEGT. The time point was: week 35, safety follow-up. Every vaccination contained 300 ug of the mutant IDH1 20-mer peptide and was paired with topical imiquimod. Every donor had a new WHO grade 3 or 4 astrocytoma that was IDH1-mutant, with loss of nuclear ATRX.

The sequencing here drew on PBMCs, taken from a glioma patient whose treatment included an IDH1 peptide vaccine. The TCR sequence derives from a woman in her 50s with glioma. The chain recombines TRBV6-1 with TRBJ1-4; D is undetermined. The CDR3 nucleotides read TGTGCCAGCAGTGAAGGGCGGGGAAATACGGAAAAACTGTTTTTT. Protein product: CASSEGRGNTEKLFF.